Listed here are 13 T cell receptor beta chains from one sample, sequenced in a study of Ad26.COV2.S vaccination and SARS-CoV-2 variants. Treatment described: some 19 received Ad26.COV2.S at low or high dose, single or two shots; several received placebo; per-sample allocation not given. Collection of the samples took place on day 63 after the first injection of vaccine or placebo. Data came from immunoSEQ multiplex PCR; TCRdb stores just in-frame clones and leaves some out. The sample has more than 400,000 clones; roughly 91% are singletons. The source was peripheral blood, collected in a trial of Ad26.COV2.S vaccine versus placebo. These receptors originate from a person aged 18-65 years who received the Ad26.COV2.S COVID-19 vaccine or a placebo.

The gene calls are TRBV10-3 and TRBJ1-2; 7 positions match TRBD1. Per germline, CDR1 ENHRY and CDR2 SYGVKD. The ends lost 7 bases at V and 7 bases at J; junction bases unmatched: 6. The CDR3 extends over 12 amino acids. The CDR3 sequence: CAINTGAGGYTF. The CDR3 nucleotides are TGTGCCATCAACACAGGGGCGGGTGGCTACACCTTC.

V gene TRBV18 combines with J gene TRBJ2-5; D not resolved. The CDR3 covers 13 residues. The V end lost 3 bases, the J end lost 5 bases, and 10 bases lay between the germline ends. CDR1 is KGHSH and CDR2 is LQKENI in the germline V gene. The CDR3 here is CASSPGFRETQYF. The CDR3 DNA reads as TGTGCCAGCTCACCCGGGTTTCGGGAGACCCAGTACTTC. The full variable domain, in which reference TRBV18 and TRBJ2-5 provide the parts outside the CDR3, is NAGVMQNPRHLVRRRGQEARLRCSPMKGHSHVYWYRQLPEEGLKFMVYLQKENIIDESGMPKERFSAEFPKEGPSILRIQQVVRGDSAAYFCASSPGFRETQYFGPGTRLLVL.

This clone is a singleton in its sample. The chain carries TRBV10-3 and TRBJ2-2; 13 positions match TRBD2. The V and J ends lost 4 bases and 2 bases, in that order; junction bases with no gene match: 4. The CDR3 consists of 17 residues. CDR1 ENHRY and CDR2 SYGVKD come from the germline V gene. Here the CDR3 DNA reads TGTGCCATCAGTGCGGGACTAGCGGGGCCTAACACCGGGGAGCTGTTTTTT. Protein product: CAISAGLAGPNTGELFF.

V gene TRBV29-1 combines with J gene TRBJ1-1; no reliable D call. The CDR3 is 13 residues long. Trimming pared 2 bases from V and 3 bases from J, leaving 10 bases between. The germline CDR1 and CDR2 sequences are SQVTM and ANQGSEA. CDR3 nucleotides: TGCAGCGTTGAATACAGTAGGTACACTGAAGCTTTCTTT. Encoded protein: CSVEYSRYTEAFF.

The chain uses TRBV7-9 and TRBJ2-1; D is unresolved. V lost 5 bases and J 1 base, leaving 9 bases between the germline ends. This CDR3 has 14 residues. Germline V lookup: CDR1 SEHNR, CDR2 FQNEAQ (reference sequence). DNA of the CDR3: TGTGCCAGCAGCGCGGACGGTTCCTACAATGAGCAGTTCTTC. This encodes CASSADGSYNEQFF.

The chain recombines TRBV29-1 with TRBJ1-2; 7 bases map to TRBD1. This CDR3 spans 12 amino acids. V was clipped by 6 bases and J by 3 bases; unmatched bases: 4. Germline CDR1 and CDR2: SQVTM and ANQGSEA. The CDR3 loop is CSVPQGHYGYTF. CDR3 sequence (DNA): TGCAGCGTACCACAGGGGCACTATGGCTACACCTTC.

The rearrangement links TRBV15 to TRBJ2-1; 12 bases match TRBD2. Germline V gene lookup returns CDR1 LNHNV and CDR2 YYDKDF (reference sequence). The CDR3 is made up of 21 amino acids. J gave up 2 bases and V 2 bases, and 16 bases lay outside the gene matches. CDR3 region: CATSRPTHWASGRATYNEQFF. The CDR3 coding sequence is TGTGCCACCAGCAGACCCACTCACTGGGCTAGCGGGAGGGCCACCTACAATGAGCAGTTCTTC. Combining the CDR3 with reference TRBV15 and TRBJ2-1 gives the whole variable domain DAMVIQNPRYQVTQFGKPVTLSCSQTLNHNVMYWYQQKSSQAPKLLFHYYDKDFNNEADTPDNFQSRRPNTSFCFLDIRSPGLGDTAMYLCATSRPTHWASGRATYNEQFFGPGTRLTVL.

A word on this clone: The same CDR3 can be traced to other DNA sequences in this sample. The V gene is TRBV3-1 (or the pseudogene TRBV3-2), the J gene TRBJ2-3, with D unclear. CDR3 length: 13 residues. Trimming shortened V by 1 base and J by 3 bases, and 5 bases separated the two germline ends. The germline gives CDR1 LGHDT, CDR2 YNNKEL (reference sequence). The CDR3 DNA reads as TGTGCCAGCAGCCAAGCTGGGACAGATACGCAGTATTTT. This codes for CASSQAGTDTQYF.

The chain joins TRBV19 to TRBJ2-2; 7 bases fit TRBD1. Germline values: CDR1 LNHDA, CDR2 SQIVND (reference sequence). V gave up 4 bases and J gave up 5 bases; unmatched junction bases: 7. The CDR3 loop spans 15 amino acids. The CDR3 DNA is TGTGCCAGTAGTAAAATTAAACAGGGGACCGGGGAGCTGTTTTTT. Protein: CASSKIKQGTGELFF.

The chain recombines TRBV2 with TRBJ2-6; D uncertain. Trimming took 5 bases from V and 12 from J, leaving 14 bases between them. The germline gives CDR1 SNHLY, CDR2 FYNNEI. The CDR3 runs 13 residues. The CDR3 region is CASSPDGALVLTF. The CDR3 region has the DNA TGTGCCAGCAGTCCGGACGGTGCGCTCGTCCTGACTTTC.

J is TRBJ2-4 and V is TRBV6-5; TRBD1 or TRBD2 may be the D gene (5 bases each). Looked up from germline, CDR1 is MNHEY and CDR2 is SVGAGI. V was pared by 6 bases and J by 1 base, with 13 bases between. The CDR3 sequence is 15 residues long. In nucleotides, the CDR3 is TGTGCCAGCAGCCGAGGGACCGGGGCCAAAAACATTCAGTACTTC. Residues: CASSRGTGAKNIQYF.

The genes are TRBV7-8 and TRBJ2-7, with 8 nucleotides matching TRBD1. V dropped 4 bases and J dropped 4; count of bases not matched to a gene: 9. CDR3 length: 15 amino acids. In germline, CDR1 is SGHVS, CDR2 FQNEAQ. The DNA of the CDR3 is TGTGCCAGCAGCTCTCTCCGGGACAGGCTGTACGAGCAGTACTTC. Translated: CASSSLRDRLYEQYF.

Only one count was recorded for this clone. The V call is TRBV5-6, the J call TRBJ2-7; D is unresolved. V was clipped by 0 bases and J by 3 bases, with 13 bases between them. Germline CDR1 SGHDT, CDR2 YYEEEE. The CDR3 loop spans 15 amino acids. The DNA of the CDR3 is TGTGCCAGCAGCTTGGGTGTGGGGTCACACTACGAGCAGTACTTC. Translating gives CASSLGVGSHYEQYF. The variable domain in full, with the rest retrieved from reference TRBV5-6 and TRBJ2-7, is DAGVTQSPTHLIKTRGQQVTLRCSPKSGHDTVSWYQQALGQGPQFIFQYYEEEERQRGNFPDRFSGHQFPNYSSELNVNALLLGDSALYLCASSLGVGSHYEQYFGPGTRLTVT.